Reported below is one T cell receptor beta chain. Germline CDR1 SNHLY, CDR2 FYNNEI. The CDR3 sequence is 13 residues long. The ends were cut back, 3 bases at V and 8 bases at J, with 13 bases in the middle. As handled by the study authors: Estimates of nucleated cell counts were drawn from the amplification of reference gene primers. Libraries were prepared by immunoSEQ multiplex PCR; TCRdb keeps only in-frame clonotypes and omits some of them. V, J and clone size reflect that table, while D and trimming were determined from the DNA. This sample yields 150,000 to 190,000 clones, of which around 83% are seen a single time; about 8.9% belongs to the top ten. This entry is derived from a study of blood T cell repertoires in COVID-19. Study in general: PBMCs, B-cell-depleted T cells, or T cells were the source of the cDNA or gDNA that made up the material.

This sequence was found in a woman aged 45-65 years with acute or convalescent COVID-19. The sequenced material came from peripheral blood. The chain combines TRBV2 with TRBJ1-2; D gene ambiguous. CDR3 protein: CASSERTASGYTF. The CDR3 DNA sequence: TGTGCCAGCAGTGAGCGGACGGCTAGCGGCTACACCTTC.